The clone carrying this T cell receptor (beta chain) was detected only once. Its antigen is undetermined. These data are taken from a study of shared clonotypes between healthy human individuals. Profiled with immunoSEQ multiplex PCR; TCRdb holds only in-frame clones, not every one. The profile shows under 350,000 clones, 87% of them singletons. The germline V gene has CDR1 SQVTM and CDR2 ANQGSEA. The CDR3 is made up of 15 amino acids. V was shortened by 6 bases and J by 6 bases, with 20 bases between the two germline ends. The study's findings and limits: The study's rarefaction showed incomplete sorted-subset sequencing despite large depth.

The material sequenced was memory CD8+ T cells sorted from blood. The subset was: CD45RO+ cells pooled with CCR7-negative TemRA cells. The receptor was derived from a man aged 18 to 29 in good health. The V call is TRBV29-1, the J call TRBJ2-2, with D tentatively TRBD1 (6 bases). This chain's CDR3 is CSVETPLTGAGELFF. The CDR3 DNA is TGCAGCGTAGAAACCCCCCTGACAGGCGCCGGGGAGCTGTTTTTT.